This T cell receptor beta chain was captured in a study of vaccination effects on CD4 cells after COVID-19. Turning to the study itself: The median interval between the second dose and post-vaccine sampling was 72 days. Overall study results and limits: Cross-reactivity with common cold coronaviruses was shown by only 1 of 255 vaccine-induced clones in healthy vaccinees. Clones of infection and vaccine origin contracted markedly late after vaccination.

Data came from immunoSEQ multiplex PCR; TCRdb stores just in-frame clones and leaves some out. The data contain over 25,000 clones, roughly 80% of them singletons. Viral peptide pool expansion of antigen-specific CD4+ T cells preceded sequencing in the ViraFEST assay. The culture ran for approximately 10 days, and then CD4+ T cells were isolated. Participants were vaccinated with two doses of either the BNT162b2 or mRNA-1273 vaccine. A half-volume exchange with IL-2 medium occurred on days 3 and 7. As to this clone: Its antigen is unidentified.

The trim removed 4 bases at V and 3 bases at J, leaving 10 bases unmatched. CDR1 is SGHNT, CDR2 YYREEE, per germline (reference sequence). This CDR3 spans 16 amino acids. Sequencing was performed on CD4+ T cells from PBMCs cultured with HCoV-229E spike peptides, taken after COVID-19 vaccination. The chain is built from TRBV5-4 and TRBJ1-5; TRBD1 matches 7 bases. The origin of this receptor is a human donor who received a COVID-19 vaccine. CDR3 coding DNA: TGTGCCAGCAGCCGGGGGGGAGACAGGGACAATCAGCCCCAGCATTTT. Its protein is CASSRGGDRDNQPQHF.